These 6 T cell receptor beta chains share one sample of origin, sequenced in a study of T cell repertoires in cytomegalovirus infection. Each CDR3 protein is one row after TCRdb ran MiXCR on the reads. The sample has about 260,000 distinct CDR3 sequences, 12% to 15% seen once. The specimen was PBMCs. These receptors all stem from a human donor in good health (CMV status not recorded). Some clones in this sample may be carry-over from other donors' samples.

The V call is TRBV19, the J call TRBJ1-1; the match to TRBD1 covers 10 bases. The CDR3 contains 16 residues. The germline CDR1 and CDR2 sequences are LNHDA and SQIVND (reference sequence). V dropped 5 bases and J dropped 4; count of bases not matched to a gene: 10. The CDR3 loop reads CASSHGQGVEGTEAFF. CDR3 nucleotides: TGTGCCAGTAGTCACGGACAGGGGGTCGAGGGCACTGAAGCTTTCTTT.

The rearrangement links TRBV20-1 to TRBJ1-2; maybe TRBD1 (6 bases). This CDR3 spans 13 amino acids. Germline lookup yields CDR1 DFQATT and CDR2 SNEGSKA (reference sequence). V was clipped by 4 bases and J by 3 bases, with 12 bases between them. The CDR3 bases are TGCAGTGCTACTAACAGGGCGGACTATGGCTACACCTTC. Translated: CSATNRADYGYTF.

V is TRBV6-6 and J is TRBJ2-7, with a weak D call TRBD2 (7 bases). Germline CDR1 is MNHNY and CDR2 is SVGAGI (reference sequence). Trimming cost V 2 bases and J 4 bases, with 15 bases left between them. The CDR3 contains 15 residues. The chain's CDR3 is CASSYAAQGGYEQYF. For the CDR3, the DNA is TGTGCCAGCAGTTACGCTGCACAGGGAGGGTACGAGCAGTACTTC.

This clonotype was seen at least ten times. The J gene is TRBJ2-1, the V gene TRBV11-3; 9 bases are shared with TRBD2. The trim removed 5 bases at V and 5 bases at J, leaving 4 bases unmatched. The germline gives CDR1 SGHNT, CDR2 YENEEA. This CDR3 is built from 14 residues. This CDR3 reads CASSLGTSHNEQFF. Written as DNA, the CDR3 is TGTGCCAGCAGCCTCGGGACTAGCCACAATGAGCAGTTCTTC.

This clonotype was detected many times. The chain has TRBV6-1 and TRBJ2-3; no firm D call. The germline V and J ends were trimmed by 3 bases and 8 bases, with 12 bases remaining between them. CDR1 and CDR2 (germline): MNHNS, SASEGT. The CDR3 extends over 13 amino acids. The CDR3 nucleotides are TGTGCCAGCAGTGACGGGTTCCAAGGTACGCAGTATTTT. Translated, it gives CASSDGFQGTQYF.

This clonotype appeared a few times. The chain recombines TRBV20-1 with TRBJ2-7, with 7 bases matching TRBD2. The CDR3 is 12 amino acids. CDR1 and CDR2 from the germline V gene are DFQATT and SNEGSKA (reference sequence). The CDR3 bases are TGCAGCACGAGTAGCGGGTCCTACGAGCAGTACTTC. This gives the protein CSTSSGSYEQYF.